What follows are 5 T cell receptor beta chains derived from one specimen sequenced in a study of blood T cell repertoires in COVID-19. The table came from immunoSEQ multiplex PCR; TCRdb's copy has only in-frame clones and leaves some out. This table holds roughly 68,000 clones, about 81% found once. What was sequenced was peripheral blood. The receptors derive from a human donor in a cohort sampled during active COVID-19.

The rearrangement links TRBV28 to TRBJ2-7; D is ambiguous. Deletions cut 7 bases from V and 5 bases from J, with 15 bases between. The length of the CDR3 is 13 residues. Germline lookup yields CDR1 MDHEN and CDR2 SYDVKM. CDR3 sequence: CASTDGTRDEQYF. CDR3 nucleotide sequence: TGTGCCAGCACCGACGGCACCCGGGACGAGCAGTACTTC.

The J gene is TRBJ1-6, the V gene TRBV7-2, with D possibly being TRBD1 (5 bases). Trimming cost V 4 bases and J 9 bases, with 10 bases left between them. The germline V gene has CDR1 SGHTA and CDR2 FQGNSA. The CDR3 totals 13 residues. The CDR3 DNA sequence: TGTGCCAGCAGCTCAGACGGGGGTTCACCCCTCCACTTT. Amino acids: CASSSDGGSPLHF. The complete variable domain, with remaining parts taken from reference TRBV7-2 and TRBJ1-6, reads GAGVSQSPSNKVTEKGKDVELRCDPISGHTALYWYRQSLGQGLEFLIYFQGNSAPDKSGLPSDRFSAERTGGSVSTLTIQRTQQEDSAVYLCASSSDGGSPLHFGNGTRLTVT.

This sequence joins TRBV28 and TRBJ2-3; tentative D call: TRBD2 (6 bases). The germline V and J ends were trimmed by 5 bases and 14 bases, with 26 bases remaining between them. Germline CDR1 is MDHEN and CDR2 is SYDVKM. This CDR3 contains 15 residues. In nucleotides, the CDR3 is TGTGCCAGCAGTCCCGAGTGGGGAGGTAGTTCCGCCCCGTATTTT. As protein: CASSPEWGGSSAPYF. The complete variable domain, with remaining parts taken from reference TRBV28 and TRBJ2-3, reads DVKVTQSSRYLVKRTGEKVFLECVQDMDHENMFWYRQDPGLGLRLIYFSYDVKMKEKGDIPEGYSVSREKKERFSLILESASTNQTSMYLCASSPEWGGSSAPYFGPGTRLTVL.

The CDR3 DNA is TGTGCCAGCAGTAGGACAGGGGGCACAGATACGCAGTATTTT. It specifies CASSRTGGTDTQYF. The gene calls are TRBV27 and TRBJ2-3; the match to TRBD1 covers 9 bases. This CDR3 region has 14 residues. Looked up from germline, CDR1 is MNHEY and CDR2 is SMNVEV (reference sequence). With 5 bases clipped from V and 1 base from J, the junction kept 1 base outside the gene matches.

This clone has a single count. The chain has TRBV5-1 and TRBJ2-1; D is possibly TRBD1 (6 bases). The CDR3 loop spans 16 amino acids. V was cut by 3 bases and J by 0 bases, with 13 bases left in between. Germline V gene data show CDR1 as SGHRS and CDR2 as YFSETQ. The CDR3 DNA reads as TGCGCCAGCAGCTGGACAGCTAAAAGCTCCTACAATGAGCAGTTCTTC. It codes for CASSWTAKSSYNEQFF.